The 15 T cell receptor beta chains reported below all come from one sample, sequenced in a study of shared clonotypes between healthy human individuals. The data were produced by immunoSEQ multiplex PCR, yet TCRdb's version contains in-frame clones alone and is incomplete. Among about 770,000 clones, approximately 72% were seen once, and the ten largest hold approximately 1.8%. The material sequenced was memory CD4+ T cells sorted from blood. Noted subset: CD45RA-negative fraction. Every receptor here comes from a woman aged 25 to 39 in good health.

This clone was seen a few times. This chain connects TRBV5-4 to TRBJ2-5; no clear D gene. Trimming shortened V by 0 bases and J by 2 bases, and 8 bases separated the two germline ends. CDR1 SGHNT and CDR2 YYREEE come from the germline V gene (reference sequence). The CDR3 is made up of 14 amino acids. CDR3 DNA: TGTGCCAGCAGCTTGGCCTTTGTGCAAGAGACCCAGTACTTC. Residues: CASSLAFVQETQYF.

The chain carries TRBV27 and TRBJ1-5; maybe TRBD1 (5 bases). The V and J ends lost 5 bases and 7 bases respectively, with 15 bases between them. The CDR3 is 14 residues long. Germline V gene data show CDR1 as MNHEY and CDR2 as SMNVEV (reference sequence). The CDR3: CASSKITGEQPQHF. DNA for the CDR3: TGTGCCAGCAGTAAGATAACAGGAGAGCAGCCCCAGCATTTT.

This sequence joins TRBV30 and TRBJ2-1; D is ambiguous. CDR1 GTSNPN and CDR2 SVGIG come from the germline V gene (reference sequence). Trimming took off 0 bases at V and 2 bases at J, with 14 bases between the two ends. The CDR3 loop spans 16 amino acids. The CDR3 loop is CAWSVGHSATYNEQFF. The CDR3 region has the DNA TGTGCCTGGAGTGTAGGTCACAGTGCTACCTACAATGAGCAGTTCTTC.

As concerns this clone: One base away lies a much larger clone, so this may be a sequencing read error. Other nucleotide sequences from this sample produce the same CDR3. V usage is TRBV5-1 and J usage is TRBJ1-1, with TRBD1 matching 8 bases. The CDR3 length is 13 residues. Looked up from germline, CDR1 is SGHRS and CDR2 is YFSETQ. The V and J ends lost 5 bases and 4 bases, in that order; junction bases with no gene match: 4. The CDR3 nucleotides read TGCGCCAGCAGTCAGGGGGCTGGCACTGAAGCTTTCTTT. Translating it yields CASSQGAGTEAFF.

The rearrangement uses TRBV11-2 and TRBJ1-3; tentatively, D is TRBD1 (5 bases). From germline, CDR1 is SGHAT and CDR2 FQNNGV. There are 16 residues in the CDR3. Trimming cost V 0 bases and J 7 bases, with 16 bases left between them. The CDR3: CASSLDFGQGWNTIYF. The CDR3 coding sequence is TGTGCCAGCAGCTTAGATTTTGGCCAGGGCTGGAACACCATATATTTT. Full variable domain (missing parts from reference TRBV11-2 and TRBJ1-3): EAGVAQSPRYKIIEKRQSVAFWCNPISGHATLYWYQQILGQGPKLLIQFQNNGVVDDSQLPKDRFSAERLKGVDSTLKIQPAKLEDSAVYLCASSLDFGQGWNTIYFGEGSWLTVV.

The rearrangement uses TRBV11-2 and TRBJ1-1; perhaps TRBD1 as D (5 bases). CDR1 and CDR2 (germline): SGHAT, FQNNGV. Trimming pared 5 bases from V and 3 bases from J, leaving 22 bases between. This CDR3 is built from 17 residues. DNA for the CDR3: TGTGCCAGCAGCCAACCAGGGCGCGCAATTGGGGACACTGAAGCTTTCTTT. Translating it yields CASSQPGRAIGDTEAFF.

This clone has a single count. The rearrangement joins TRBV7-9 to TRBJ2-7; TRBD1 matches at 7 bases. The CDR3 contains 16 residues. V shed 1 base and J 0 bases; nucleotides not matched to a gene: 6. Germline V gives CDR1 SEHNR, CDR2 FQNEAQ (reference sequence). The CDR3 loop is CASSLVGGRGSYEQYF. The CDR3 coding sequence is TGTGCCAGCAGCTTAGTAGGGGGCAGGGGCTCCTACGAGCAGTACTTC.

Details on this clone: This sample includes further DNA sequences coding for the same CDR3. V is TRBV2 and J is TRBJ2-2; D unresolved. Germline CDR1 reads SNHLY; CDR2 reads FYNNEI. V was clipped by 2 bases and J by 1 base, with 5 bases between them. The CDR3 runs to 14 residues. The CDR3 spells CASSEIRNTGELFF. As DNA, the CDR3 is TGTGCCAGCAGTGAAATACGGAACACCGGGGAGCTGTTTTTT.

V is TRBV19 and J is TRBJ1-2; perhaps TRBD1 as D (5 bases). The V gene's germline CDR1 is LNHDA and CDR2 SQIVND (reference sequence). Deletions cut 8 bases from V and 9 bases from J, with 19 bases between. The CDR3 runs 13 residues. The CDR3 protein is CASVRDEAGSYTF. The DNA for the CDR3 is TGTGCCAGTGTCAGGGACGAGGCGGGAAGCTACACCTTC. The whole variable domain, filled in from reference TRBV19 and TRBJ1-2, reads DGGITQSPKYLFRKEGQNVTLSCEQNLNHDAMYWYRQDPGQGLRLIYYSQIVNDFQKGDIAEGYSVSREKKESFPLTVTSAQKNPTAFYLCASVRDEAGSYTFGSGTRLTVV.

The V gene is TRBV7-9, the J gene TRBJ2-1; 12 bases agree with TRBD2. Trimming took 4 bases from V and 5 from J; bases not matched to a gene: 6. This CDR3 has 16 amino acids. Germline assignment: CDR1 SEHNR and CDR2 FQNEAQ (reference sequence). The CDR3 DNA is TGTGCCAGCAGCTCGCTGACTAGCGGGGGAAACAATGAGCAGTTCTTC. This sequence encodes CASSSLTSGGNNEQFF.

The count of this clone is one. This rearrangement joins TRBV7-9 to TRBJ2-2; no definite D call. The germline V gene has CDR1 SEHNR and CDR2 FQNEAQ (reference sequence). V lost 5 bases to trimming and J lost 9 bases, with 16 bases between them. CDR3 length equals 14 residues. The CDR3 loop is CASSAPPGHWELFF. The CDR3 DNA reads TGTGCCAGCAGCGCGCCCCCGGGCCATTGGGAGCTGTTTTTT.

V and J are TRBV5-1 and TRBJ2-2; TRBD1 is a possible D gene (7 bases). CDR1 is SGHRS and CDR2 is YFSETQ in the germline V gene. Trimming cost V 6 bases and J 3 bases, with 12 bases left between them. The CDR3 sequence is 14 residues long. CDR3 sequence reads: CASKFRGDTGELFF. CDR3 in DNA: TGCGCCAGCAAGTTCAGGGGGGACACCGGGGAGCTGTTTTTT. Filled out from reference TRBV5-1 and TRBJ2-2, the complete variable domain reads KAGVTQTPRYLIKTRGQQVTLSCSPISGHRSVSWYQQTPGQGLQFLFEYFSETQRNKGNFPGRFSGRQFSNSRSEMNVSTLELGDSALYLCASKFRGDTGELFFGEGSRLTVL.

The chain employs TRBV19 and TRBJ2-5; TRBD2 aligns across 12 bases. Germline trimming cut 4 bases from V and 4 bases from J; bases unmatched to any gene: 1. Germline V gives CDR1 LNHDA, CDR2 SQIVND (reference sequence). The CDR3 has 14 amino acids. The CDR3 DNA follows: TGTGCCAGTAGTACGGGACTAGCGGGAGAGACCCAGTACTTC. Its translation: CASSTGLAGETQYF.

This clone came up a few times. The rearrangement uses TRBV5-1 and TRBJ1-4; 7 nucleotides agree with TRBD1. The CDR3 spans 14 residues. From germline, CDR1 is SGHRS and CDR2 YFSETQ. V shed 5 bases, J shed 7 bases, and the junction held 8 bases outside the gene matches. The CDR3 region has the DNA TGCGCCAGCAGGTTCGGGACAGAGAGTGAAAAACTGTTTTTT. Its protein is CASRFGTESEKLFF. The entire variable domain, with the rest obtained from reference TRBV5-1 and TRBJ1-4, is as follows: KAGVTQTPRYLIKTRGQQVTLSCSPISGHRSVSWYQQTPGQGLQFLFEYFSETQRNKGNFPGRFSGRQFSNSRSEMNVSTLELGDSALYLCASRFGTESEKLFFGSGTQLSVL.

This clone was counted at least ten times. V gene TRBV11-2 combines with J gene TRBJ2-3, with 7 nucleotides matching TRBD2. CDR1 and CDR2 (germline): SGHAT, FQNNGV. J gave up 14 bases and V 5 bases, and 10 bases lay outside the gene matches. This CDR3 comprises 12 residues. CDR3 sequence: CASSPGGGRRYF. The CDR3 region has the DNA TGTGCCAGCAGCCCCGGGGGAGGGAGACGGTATTTT.